These 28 T cell receptor beta chains came from one sample sequenced in a study of T-cell reconstitution after alpha-beta-depleted transplantation in children. Unique molecular identifiers were incorporated into the prepared TCRbeta library. TCRdb re-called the PCR reads through MiXCR, storing one row per CDR3 protein. This sample yields hundreds of thousands of distinct CDR3 sequences, of which about 15% are seen a single time; about 45% belongs to the top ten. The sample here was PBMCs, mostly from graft donor cells, taken 360 days after TCRalphabeta/CD19-depleted stem cell transplant. The receptors stem from a male patient between 2 and 10 years old who had a stem cell transplant for acute lymphoblastic leukemia, so the T cells may come from the graft donor.

Of note for this clonotype: It may be a read error: a sequence one base away is much more abundant. The chain has TRBV6-1 and TRBJ2-1; no clear D gene. This CDR3 contains 19 residues. In germline, CDR1 is MNHNS, CDR2 SASEGT. CDR3 sequence (DNA): TGTGCCAGCAGCCTGGTAATATTATGGGGTACAAGCTCCTACATTGAGCAGTTCTTC. As protein: CASSLVILWGTSSYIEQFF.

This rearrangement joins TRBV2 to TRBJ2-1, with D perhaps TRBD1 or TRBD2 (6 bases each). Per germline, CDR1 SNHLY and CDR2 FYNNEI. CDR3 length equals 16 residues. Between the trimmed V and J ends, which lost 7 bases and 6 bases, there was a span of 22 bases. CDR3 sequence reads: CASTPFWGADINEQFF. In nucleotides, the CDR3 is TGTGCCAGCACCCCTTTTTGGGGGGCGGATATCAATGAGCAGTTCTTC.

The table lists this clonotype with many counts. The V and J genes are TRBV4-2 and TRBJ2-5, with 11 bases fitting TRBD2. The germline V gene has CDR1 LGHNA and CDR2 YNFKEQ. The CDR3 loop spans 17 amino acids. V dropped 0 bases and J dropped 4; count of bases not matched to a gene: 7. In nucleotides, the CDR3 is TGTGCCAGCAGCCAAGAACTAGCGGGGGCCAGGGGAGAGACCCAGTACTTC. This sequence encodes CASSQELAGARGETQYF.

This clonotype was counted a few times. The chain has TRBV28 and TRBJ2-5; 7 bases agree with TRBD1. After removal of 4 bases from V and 6 bases from J, the junction contained 5 bases not matched to a gene. The germline V gene encodes CDR1 MDHEN and CDR2 SYDVKM. CDR3 length equals 13 residues. Here the CDR3 reads CASSYRGLQTQYF. Written as DNA, the CDR3 is TGTGCCAGCAGTTACAGGGGCCTCCAGACCCAGTACTTC.

This clonotype was found a few times. The CDR3 loop reads CASSQVKGRTGNEKLFF. The DNA of the CDR3 is TGTGCCAGCAGCCAAGTGAAGGGGCGGACAGGGAATGAAAAACTGTTTTTT. The rearrangement uses TRBV4-2 and TRBJ1-4, with 8 bases lining up with TRBD1. Germline-derived CDR1 and CDR2 are LGHNA and YNFKEQ. This CDR3 region has 17 residues. With V trimmed by 1 base and J by 5 bases, 9 bases remained unmatched.

The chain couples TRBV20-1 to TRBJ2-7; 8 bases align to TRBD1. Germline CDR1 is DFQATT and CDR2 is SNEGSKA (reference sequence). The V gene end was trimmed by 4 bases and the J gene end by 9 bases; junction bases not matched to a gene: 11. The CDR3 is 13 amino acids. CDR3 DNA: TGCAGTGCTACTCCGGGACAGGCCCCGGGGCAGTACTTC. Residues: CSATPGQAPGQYF.

The chain combines TRBV5-6 with TRBJ2-1; 7 positions match TRBD2. V lost 1 base and J lost 3; bases outside the gene matches: 1. Germline V CDR1 and CDR2: SGHDT, YYEEEE. The CDR3 extends over 14 amino acids. The CDR3 is CASSLREVYNEQFF. Written as DNA, the CDR3 is TGTGCCAGCAGCTTGCGGGAGGTCTACAATGAGCAGTTCTTC.

This chain joins TRBV18 and TRBJ2-7; D may correspond to TRBD1 or TRBD2 (6 bases each). This CDR3 contains 14 residues. The germline CDR1 and CDR2 sequences are KGHSH and LQKENI. V shed 4 bases and J shed 4 bases, with 14 bases lying between them. CDR3 loop: CASSLNPGAYEQYF. DNA of the CDR3: TGTGCCAGCTCACTAAATCCGGGGGCGTACGAGCAGTACTTC.

The chain is built from TRBV9 and TRBJ2-7; D unresolved. Per germline, CDR1 SGDLS and CDR2 YYNGEE. There are 14 residues in the CDR3. Trimming shortened V by 3 bases and J by 3 bases, and 13 bases separated the two germline ends. CDR3: CASSAEEHFYEQYF. The CDR3 nucleotides read TGTGCCAGCAGCGCTGAGGAACACTTCTACGAGCAGTACTTC.

This clonotype was observed at least ten times. This chain uses TRBV12-3 or TRBV12-4 with TRBJ2-2, with no clear D. V gave up 1 base and J gave up 1 base, with 7 bases separating them. The CDR3 is made up of 15 amino acids. The CDR3, as DNA: TGTGCCAGCAGTTTAGGGGTACGGAACACCGGGGAGCTGTTTTTT. As protein: CASSLGVRNTGELFF.

This sequence joins TRBV15 and TRBJ2-2; D call uncertain. V lost 0 bases, J lost 3 bases, and 5 bases lay in between. In germline, CDR1 is LNHNV, CDR2 YYDKDF (reference sequence). This CDR3 contains 14 residues. DNA of the CDR3: TGTGCCACCAGCAGAGACACCTACACCGGGGAGCTGTTTTTT. The encoded protein is CATSRDTYTGELFF.

This chain uses TRBV9 with TRBJ2-5; D not certain. V lost 0 bases, J lost 3 bases, and 12 bases lay in between. The CDR3 spans 15 residues. In germline, CDR1 is SGDLS, CDR2 YYNGEE. The CDR3 DNA reads as TGTGCCAGCAGCGTAGGTTGGGCCGGTGAAGAGACCCAGTACTTC. Its protein product is CASSVGWAGEETQYF.

The V call is TRBV6-5, the J call TRBJ2-3; D assignment may be TRBD1 or TRBD2 (5 bases each). The CDR3 has 17 amino acids. Germline V gene sequence: CDR1 MNHEY, CDR2 SVGAGI. The V gene lost 0 bases and the J gene lost 2 bases, with 15 bases spanning the gap. CDR3 bases: TGTGCCAGCAGTTACTCGCCCCGGGACGGCTTCACAGATACGCAGTATTTT. The encoded protein is CASSYSPRDGFTDTQYF.

The chain links TRBV5-1 to TRBJ1-5; the D gene is possibly TRBD1 (5 bases). The germline gives CDR1 SGHRS, CDR2 YFSETQ. Trimming took 4 bases from V and 4 from J, leaving 15 bases between them. There are 15 residues in the CDR3. CDR3 sequence: CASSPEWGANQPQHF. Written as DNA, the CDR3 is TGCGCCAGCAGCCCAGAATGGGGCGCGAATCAGCCCCAGCATTTT.

V gene TRBV6-2 or TRBV6-3 combines with J gene TRBJ1-1; D uncertain. The germline V gene encodes CDR1 MNHEY and CDR2 SVGEGT. V gave up 0 bases and J gave up 9 bases, with 11 bases separating them. This CDR3 is 13 amino acids long. The CDR3 bases are TGTGCCAGCAGTTACTCGAGCAGAGACAAAGCTTTCTTT. Amino acid sequence: CASSYSSRDKAFF.

This clonotype was observed many times. The chain has TRBV6-5 and TRBJ2-3; D is possibly TRBD2 (7 bases). Germline V gene lookup returns CDR1 MNHEY and CDR2 SVGAGI. CDR3 length: 16 residues. Trimming removed 1 base at V and 2 bases at J, with 13 bases between. The DNA of the CDR3 is TGTGCCAGCAGTTACTGGGGGGGGCGGGACACAGATACGCAGTATTTT. It specifies CASSYWGGRDTDTQYF.

In its sample, this clonotype was seen a few times. The chain couples TRBV6-2 or TRBV6-3 to TRBJ2-5; 9 bases match TRBD2. CDR1 is MNHEY, CDR2 SVGEGT, per germline. The CDR3 consists of 17 residues. V was pared by 0 bases and J by 7 bases, with 12 bases of the junction left unmatched. The CDR3 DNA is TGTGCCAGCAGTTACTCGACATTCGGCGGGGGGGTAGTGACCCAGTACTTC. Protein: CASSYSTFGGGVVTQYF.

This chain uses TRBV20-1 with TRBJ1-2; weak D call: TRBD1 (6 bases). The CDR3 is 15 amino acids. V lost 4 bases to trimming and J lost 3 bases, with 18 bases between them. CDR1 DFQATT and CDR2 SNEGSKA come from the germline V gene (reference sequence). This CDR3 reads CSANSRVGGDYGYTF. CDR3 nucleotide sequence: TGCAGTGCTAACTCCCGAGTAGGGGGAGACTATGGCTACACCTTC.

V gene TRBV3-1 combines with J gene TRBJ2-1; a weak D match, TRBD1 (6 bases). Trimming pared 3 bases from V and 3 bases from J, leaving 9 bases between. Germline loops: CDR1 LGHDT, CDR2 YNNKEL (reference sequence). The CDR3 covers 14 residues. Here the CDR3 reads CASSQGHVYNEQFF. The DNA of the CDR3 is TGTGCCAGCAGCCAGGGACACGTCTACAATGAGCAGTTCTTC.

In its sample, this clonotype was seen a few times. The rearrangement uses TRBV10-2 and TRBJ1-4; 9 positions agree with TRBD1. Germline trimming cut 5 bases from V and 5 bases from J; bases unmatched to any gene: 3. The germline gives CDR1 WSHSY, CDR2 SAAADI. The CDR3 extends over 14 amino acids. The CDR3 sequence: CASSYDRGNEKLFF. In nucleotides, the CDR3 is TGCGCCAGCAGTTATGACAGGGGGAATGAAAAACTGTTTTTT.

J is TRBJ2-3 and V is TRBV4-3; 9 nucleotides match TRBD2. CDR3 length: 17 amino acids. V lost 4 bases and J lost 3; bases outside the gene matches: 11. Looked up from germline, CDR1 is LGHNA and CDR2 is YSLEER. CDR3 sequence (DNA): TGCGCCAGCAGCCTTGAGGCGGGGGGGCCTTTGACAGATACGCAGTATTTT. It translates to CASSLEAGGPLTDTQYF.

This clonotype showed up many times. The V call is TRBV12-3 or TRBV12-4, the J call TRBJ2-1; TRBD1 matches 9 bases. V shed 5 bases and J 2 bases; nucleotides not matched to a gene: 4. The CDR3 is 15 residues long. CDR3 sequence: CASSHRDRAYNEQFF. The CDR3, as DNA: TGTGCCAGCAGTCACCGGGACAGGGCCTACAATGAGCAGTTCTTC.

This clonotype was observed at least ten times. The rearrangement links TRBV12-3 or TRBV12-4 to TRBJ2-3, with 7 nucleotides matching TRBD2. This CDR3 contains 14 residues. The V and J ends lost 6 bases and 2 bases, in that order; junction bases with no gene match: 5. The DNA of the CDR3 is TGTGCCAGCAGACTAGCGTTGGACACAGATACGCAGTATTTT. Translating gives CASRLALDTDTQYF.

The V call is TRBV30, the J call TRBJ2-7; 10 nucleotides match TRBD2. The germline CDR1 and CDR2 sequences are GTSNPN and SVGIG (reference sequence). The CDR3 totals 15 residues. V shed 0 bases and J 6 bases; nucleotides not matched to a gene: 8. CDR3 loop: CAWSVPPGLATEQYF. The CDR3 DNA is TGTGCCTGGAGTGTACCCCCGGGACTAGCGACCGAGCAGTACTTC.

In its sample, this clonotype was seen a few times. The chain employs TRBV29-1 and TRBJ1-4, with a tentative D call TRBD1 (5 bases). The length of the CDR3 is 13 residues. V was cut by 4 bases and J by 8 bases, with 14 bases left in between. The V gene's germline CDR1 is SQVTM and CDR2 ANQGSEA. CDR3 nucleotides: TGCAGCGTTGGGGGACCCGGGGAGGAAAAACTGTTTTTT. Amino acid sequence: CSVGGPGEEKLFF.

This clonotype turned up a few times. This sequence joins TRBV15 and TRBJ2-7; perhaps TRBD1 as D (6 bases). Trimming took 0 bases from V and 4 from J, leaving 13 bases between them. CDR1 and CDR2 from the germline V gene are LNHNV and YYDKDF (reference sequence). The CDR3 consists of 15 residues. CDR3 in amino acids: CATSREAGDNYEQYF. Written as DNA, the CDR3 is TGTGCCACCAGCAGAGAGGCAGGGGACAATTACGAGCAGTACTTC.

The chain is built from TRBV12-3 or TRBV12-4 and TRBJ2-7; D might be TRBD1 (5 bases). The V and J ends lost 3 bases and 2 bases respectively, with 23 bases between them. This CDR3 is built from 18 residues. The CDR3 sequence: CASSLDRLQGLSPYEQYF. For the CDR3, the DNA is TGTGCCAGCAGTTTGGACCGACTGCAGGGTTTAAGCCCCTACGAGCAGTACTTC.

The rearrangement uses TRBV9 and TRBJ2-1, with D perhaps TRBD1 (5 bases). The CDR3 contains 14 residues. Germline-derived CDR1 and CDR2 are SGDLS and YYNGEE. Deletions cut 0 bases from V and 8 bases from J, with 12 bases between. The CDR3 here is CASSVEQGSHEQFF. The CDR3 nucleotides read TGTGCCAGCAGCGTAGAGCAGGGTTCGCATGAGCAGTTCTTC.